This T cell receptor (beta chain) comes out of a study of identical twins. Findings and caveats of the study: Twin sharing of out-of-frame TCR alpha was underestimated by models in monozygotic pairs.

There are 17 residues in the CDR3. CDR1 and CDR2 from the germline V gene are LNHNV and YYDKDF (reference sequence). V lost 4 bases and J 4 bases, leaving 22 bases between the germline ends. With regard to this clonotype: No antigen is known for it.

TCRdb redid the calling of the 5' RACE reads with MiXCR, one entry per CDR3 protein. The table lists about 530,000 distinct CDR3 sequences, roughly 15% of them singletons. A further study also used this sample, focusing on yellow fever vaccine responses in identical twins.

The sequenced sample consisted of CD4+ T cells sorted from blood. The chain has TRBV15 and TRBJ2-5; the D gene could be TRBD1 or TRBD2 (7 bases each). This receptor was obtained from a woman between 18 and 30 years old in good health. Here the CDR3 reads CATSKLLVTGRGETQYF. In nucleotides, the CDR3 is TGTGCCACCAGCAAACTACTGGTGACAGGGAGGGGAGAGACCCAGTACTTC.